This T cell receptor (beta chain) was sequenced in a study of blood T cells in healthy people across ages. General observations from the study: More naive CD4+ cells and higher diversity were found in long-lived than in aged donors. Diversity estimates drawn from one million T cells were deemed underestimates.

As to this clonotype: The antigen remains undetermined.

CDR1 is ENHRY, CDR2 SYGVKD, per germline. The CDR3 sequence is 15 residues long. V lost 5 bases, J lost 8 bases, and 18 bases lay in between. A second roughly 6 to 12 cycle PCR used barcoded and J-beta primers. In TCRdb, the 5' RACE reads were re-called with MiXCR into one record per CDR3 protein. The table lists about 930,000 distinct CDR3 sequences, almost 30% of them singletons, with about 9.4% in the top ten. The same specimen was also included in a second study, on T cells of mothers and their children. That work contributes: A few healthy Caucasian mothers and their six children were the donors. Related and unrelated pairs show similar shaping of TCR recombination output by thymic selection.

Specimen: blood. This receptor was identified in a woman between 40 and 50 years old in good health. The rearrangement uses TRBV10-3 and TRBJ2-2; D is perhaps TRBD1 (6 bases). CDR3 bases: TGTGCCATCAGTCCATTGACAGGTGGAACTGGGGAGCTGTTTTTT. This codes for CAISPLTGGTGELFF.